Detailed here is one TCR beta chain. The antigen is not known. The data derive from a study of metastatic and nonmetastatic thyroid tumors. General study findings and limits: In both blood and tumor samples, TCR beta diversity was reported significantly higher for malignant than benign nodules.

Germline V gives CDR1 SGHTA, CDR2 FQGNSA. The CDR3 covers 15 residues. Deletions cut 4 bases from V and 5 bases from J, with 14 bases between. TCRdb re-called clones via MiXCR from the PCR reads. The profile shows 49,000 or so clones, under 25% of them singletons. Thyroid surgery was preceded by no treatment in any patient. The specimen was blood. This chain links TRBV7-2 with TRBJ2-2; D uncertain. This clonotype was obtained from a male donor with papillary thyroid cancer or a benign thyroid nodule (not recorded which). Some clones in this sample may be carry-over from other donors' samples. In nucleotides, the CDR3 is TGTGCCAGCAGCTGGGGTGATATTCGGACCGGGGAGCTGTTTTTT. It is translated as CASSWGDIRTGELFF.